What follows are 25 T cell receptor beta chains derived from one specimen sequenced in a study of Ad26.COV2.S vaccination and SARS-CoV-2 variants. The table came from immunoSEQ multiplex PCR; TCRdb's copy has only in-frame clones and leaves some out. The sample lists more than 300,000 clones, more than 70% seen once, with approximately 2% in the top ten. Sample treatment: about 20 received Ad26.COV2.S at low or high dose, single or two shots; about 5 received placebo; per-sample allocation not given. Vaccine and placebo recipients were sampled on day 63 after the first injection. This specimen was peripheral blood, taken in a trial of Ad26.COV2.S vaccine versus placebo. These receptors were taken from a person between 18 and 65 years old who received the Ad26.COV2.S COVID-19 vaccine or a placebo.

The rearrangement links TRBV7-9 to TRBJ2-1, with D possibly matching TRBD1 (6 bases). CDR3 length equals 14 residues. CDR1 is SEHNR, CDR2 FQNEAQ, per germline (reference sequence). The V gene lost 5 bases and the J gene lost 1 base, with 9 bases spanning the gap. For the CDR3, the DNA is TGTGCCAGCAGCCGGGACACATCCTACAATGAGCAGTTCTTC. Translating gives CASSRDTSYNEQFF.

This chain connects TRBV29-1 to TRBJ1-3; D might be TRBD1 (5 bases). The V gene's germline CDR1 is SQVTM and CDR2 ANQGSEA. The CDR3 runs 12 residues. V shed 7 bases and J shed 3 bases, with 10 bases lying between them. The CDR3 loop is CSGRTSGNTIYF. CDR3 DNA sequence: TGCAGCGGGCGGACAAGTGGAAACACCATATATTTT.

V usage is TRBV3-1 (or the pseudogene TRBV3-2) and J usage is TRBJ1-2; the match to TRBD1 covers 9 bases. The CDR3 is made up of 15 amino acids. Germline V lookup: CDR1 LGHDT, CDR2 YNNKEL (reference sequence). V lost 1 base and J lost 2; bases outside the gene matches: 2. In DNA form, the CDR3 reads TGTGCCAGCAGCCAAGGGGGACAGGGAAACTATGGCTACACCTTC. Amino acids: CASSQGGQGNYGYTF.

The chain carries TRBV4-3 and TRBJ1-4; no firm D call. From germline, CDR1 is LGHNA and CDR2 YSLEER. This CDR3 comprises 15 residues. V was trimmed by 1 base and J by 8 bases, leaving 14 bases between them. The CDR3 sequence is CASSQGAMEGEKLFF. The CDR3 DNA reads TGCGCCAGCAGCCAAGGCGCCATGGAAGGAGAAAAACTGTTTTTT.

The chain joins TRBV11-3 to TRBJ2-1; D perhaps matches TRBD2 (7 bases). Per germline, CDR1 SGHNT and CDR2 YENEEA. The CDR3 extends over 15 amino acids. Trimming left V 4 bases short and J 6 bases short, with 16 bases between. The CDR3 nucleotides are TGTGCCAGCAGCTACGAGGGGGGGAAACCCAATGAGCAGTTCTTC. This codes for CASSYEGGKPNEQFF.

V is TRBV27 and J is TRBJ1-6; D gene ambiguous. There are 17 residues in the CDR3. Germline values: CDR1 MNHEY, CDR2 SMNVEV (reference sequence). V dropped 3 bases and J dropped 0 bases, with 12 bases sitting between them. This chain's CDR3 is CASSFRQASSYNSPLHF. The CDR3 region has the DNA TGTGCCAGCAGTTTTAGGCAGGCCAGCTCCTATAATTCACCCCTCCACTTT.

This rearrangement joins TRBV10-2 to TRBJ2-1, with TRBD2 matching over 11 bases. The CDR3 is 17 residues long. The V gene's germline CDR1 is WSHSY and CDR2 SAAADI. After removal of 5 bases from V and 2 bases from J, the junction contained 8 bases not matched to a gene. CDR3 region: CASSRFSGGAAYNEQFF. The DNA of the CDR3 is TGCGCCAGCAGTCGATTTAGCGGGGGGGCCGCCTACAATGAGCAGTTCTTC.

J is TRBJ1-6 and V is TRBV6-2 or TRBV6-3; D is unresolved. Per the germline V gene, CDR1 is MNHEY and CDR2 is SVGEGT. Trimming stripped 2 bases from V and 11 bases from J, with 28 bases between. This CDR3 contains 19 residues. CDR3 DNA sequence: TGTGCCAGCAGTTACAGTACGGAGGAGGGAAGTGGTTGGTGGACACCCCTCCACTTT. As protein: CASSYSTEEGSGWWTPLHF.

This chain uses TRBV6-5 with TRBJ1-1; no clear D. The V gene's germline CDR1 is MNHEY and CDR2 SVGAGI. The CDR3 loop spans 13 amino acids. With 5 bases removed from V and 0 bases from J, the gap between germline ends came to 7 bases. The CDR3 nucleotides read TGTGCCAGCAGTCGGTATGTGAACACTGAAGCTTTCTTT. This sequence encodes CASSRYVNTEAFF.

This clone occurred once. The CDR3 is CASSLGGRIDYGYTF. As DNA, the CDR3 is TGTGCCAGCAGCTTGGGGGGTCGGATCGACTATGGCTACACCTTC. This rearrangement joins TRBV7-2 to TRBJ1-2; D perhaps matches TRBD1 (5 bases). The CDR3 has 15 residues. Germline V gene data show CDR1 as SGHTA and CDR2 as FQGNSA. V was shortened by 3 bases and J by 3 bases, with 14 bases between the two germline ends.

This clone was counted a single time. The CDR3 reads CASSLDLGYGYTF. CDR3 DNA sequence: TGTGCCAGCAGCCTGGACCTTGGGTATGGCTACACCTTC. The V call is TRBV5-4, the J call TRBJ1-2; D not certain. The CDR3 covers 13 residues. The V end lost 4 bases, the J end lost 5 bases, and 12 bases lay between the germline ends. Germline V gives CDR1 SGHNT, CDR2 YYREEE (reference sequence).

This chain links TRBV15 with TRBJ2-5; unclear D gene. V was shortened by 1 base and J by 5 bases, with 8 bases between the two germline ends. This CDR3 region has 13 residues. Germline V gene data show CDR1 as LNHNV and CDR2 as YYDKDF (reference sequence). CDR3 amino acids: CATSRGPAETQYF. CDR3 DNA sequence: TGTGCCACCAGCAGAGGTCCGGCGGAGACCCAGTACTTC.

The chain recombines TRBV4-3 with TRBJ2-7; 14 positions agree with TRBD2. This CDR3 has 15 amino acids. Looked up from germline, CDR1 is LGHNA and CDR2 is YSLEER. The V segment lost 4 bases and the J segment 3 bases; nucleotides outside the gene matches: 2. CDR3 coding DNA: TGCGCCAGCAGCCCCGGGACTAGCGGGGGCTACGAGCAGTACTTC. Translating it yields CASSPGTSGGYEQYF.

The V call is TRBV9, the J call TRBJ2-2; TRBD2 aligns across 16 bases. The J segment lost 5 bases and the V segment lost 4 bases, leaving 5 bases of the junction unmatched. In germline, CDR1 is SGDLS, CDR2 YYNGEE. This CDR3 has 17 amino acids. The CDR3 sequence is CASSSGTSGGATGELFF. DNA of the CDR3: TGTGCCAGCAGCTCAGGGACTAGCGGGGGGGCAACCGGGGAGCTGTTTTTT.

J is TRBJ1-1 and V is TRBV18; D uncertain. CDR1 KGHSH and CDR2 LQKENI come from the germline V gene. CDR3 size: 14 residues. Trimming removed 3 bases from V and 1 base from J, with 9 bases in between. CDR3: CASSPREGNTEAFF. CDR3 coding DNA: TGTGCCAGCTCACCTAGGGAGGGGAACACTGAAGCTTTCTTT.

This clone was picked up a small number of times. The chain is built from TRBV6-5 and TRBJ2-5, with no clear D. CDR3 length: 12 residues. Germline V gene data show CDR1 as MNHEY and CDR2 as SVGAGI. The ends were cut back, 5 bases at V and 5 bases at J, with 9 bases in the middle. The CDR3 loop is CASSPNRETQYF. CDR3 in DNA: TGTGCCAGCAGTCCTAATAGGGAGACCCAGTACTTC.

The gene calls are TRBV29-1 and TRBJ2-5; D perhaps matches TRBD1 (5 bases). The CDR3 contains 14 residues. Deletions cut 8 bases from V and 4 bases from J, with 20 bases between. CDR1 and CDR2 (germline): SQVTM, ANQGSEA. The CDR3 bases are TGCAGCCTACGGAGAAGGGGATTAGGAGAGACCCAGTACTTC. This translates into CSLRRRGLGETQYF.

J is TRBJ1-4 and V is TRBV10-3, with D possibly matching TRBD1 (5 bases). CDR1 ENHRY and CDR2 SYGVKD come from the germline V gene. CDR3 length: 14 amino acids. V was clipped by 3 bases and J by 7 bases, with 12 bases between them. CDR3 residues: CAISDGAAVEKLFF. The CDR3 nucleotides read TGTGCCATCAGTGATGGGGCGGCTGTTGAAAAACTGTTTTTT.

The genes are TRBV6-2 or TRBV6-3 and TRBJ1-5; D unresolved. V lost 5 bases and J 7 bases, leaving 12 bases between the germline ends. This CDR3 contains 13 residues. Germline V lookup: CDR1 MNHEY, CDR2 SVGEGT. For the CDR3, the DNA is TGTGCCAGCAGTCGGTTGGGGAACCAGCCCCAGCATTTT. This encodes CASSRLGNQPQHF.

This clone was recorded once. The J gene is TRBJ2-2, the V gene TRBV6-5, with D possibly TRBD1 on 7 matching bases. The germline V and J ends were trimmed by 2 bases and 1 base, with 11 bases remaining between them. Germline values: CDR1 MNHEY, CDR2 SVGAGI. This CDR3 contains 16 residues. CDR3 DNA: TGTGCCAGCAGTTACGGGCAGGGGGGGAACACCGGGGAGCTGTTTTTT. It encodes CASSYGQGGNTGELFF.

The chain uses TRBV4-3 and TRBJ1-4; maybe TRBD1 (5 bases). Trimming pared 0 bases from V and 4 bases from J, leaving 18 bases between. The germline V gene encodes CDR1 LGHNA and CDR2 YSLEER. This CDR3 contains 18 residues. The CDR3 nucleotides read TGCGCCAGCAGCCAAGACATTCCCGGCGGGACGGTTAATGAAAAACTGTTTTTT. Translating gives CASSQDIPGGTVNEKLFF.

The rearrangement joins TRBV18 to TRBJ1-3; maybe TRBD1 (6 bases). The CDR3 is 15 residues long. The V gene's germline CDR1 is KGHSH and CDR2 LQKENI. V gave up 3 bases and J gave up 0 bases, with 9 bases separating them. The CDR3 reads CASSPTGTSGNTIYF. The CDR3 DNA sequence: TGTGCCAGCTCACCCACAGGGACCTCTGGAAACACCATATATTTT. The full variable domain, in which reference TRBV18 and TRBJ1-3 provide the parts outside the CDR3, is NAGVMQNPRHLVRRRGQEARLRCSPMKGHSHVYWYRQLPEEGLKFMVYLQKENIIDESGMPKERFSAEFPKEGPSILRIQQVVRGDSAAYFCASSPTGTSGNTIYFGEGSWLTVV.

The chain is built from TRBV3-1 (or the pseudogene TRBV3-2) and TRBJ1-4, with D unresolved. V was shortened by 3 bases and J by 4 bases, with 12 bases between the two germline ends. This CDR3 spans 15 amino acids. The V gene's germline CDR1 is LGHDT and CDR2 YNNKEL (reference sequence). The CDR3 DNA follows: TGTGCCAGCAGCCATTCCCCCAGCGATAATGAAAAACTGTTTTTT. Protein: CASSHSPSDNEKLFF.

CDR3 region: CASTPGGGVMNTEAFF. In nucleotides, the CDR3 is TGTGCCAGCACCCCAGGGGGGGGTGTTATGAACACTGAAGCTTTCTTT. V is TRBV7-8 and J is TRBJ1-1, with 7 bases lining up with TRBD1. The CDR3 is 16 residues long. CDR1 SGHVS and CDR2 FQNEAQ come from the germline V gene. The junction had 11 bases not matched to a gene; V was cut back by 7 bases and J by 0 bases.

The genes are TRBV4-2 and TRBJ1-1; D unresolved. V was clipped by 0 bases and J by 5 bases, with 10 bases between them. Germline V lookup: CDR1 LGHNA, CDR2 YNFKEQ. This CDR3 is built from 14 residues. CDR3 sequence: CASSQDREYTEAFF. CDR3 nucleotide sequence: TGTGCCAGCAGCCAAGATCGAGAGTATACTGAAGCTTTCTTT.